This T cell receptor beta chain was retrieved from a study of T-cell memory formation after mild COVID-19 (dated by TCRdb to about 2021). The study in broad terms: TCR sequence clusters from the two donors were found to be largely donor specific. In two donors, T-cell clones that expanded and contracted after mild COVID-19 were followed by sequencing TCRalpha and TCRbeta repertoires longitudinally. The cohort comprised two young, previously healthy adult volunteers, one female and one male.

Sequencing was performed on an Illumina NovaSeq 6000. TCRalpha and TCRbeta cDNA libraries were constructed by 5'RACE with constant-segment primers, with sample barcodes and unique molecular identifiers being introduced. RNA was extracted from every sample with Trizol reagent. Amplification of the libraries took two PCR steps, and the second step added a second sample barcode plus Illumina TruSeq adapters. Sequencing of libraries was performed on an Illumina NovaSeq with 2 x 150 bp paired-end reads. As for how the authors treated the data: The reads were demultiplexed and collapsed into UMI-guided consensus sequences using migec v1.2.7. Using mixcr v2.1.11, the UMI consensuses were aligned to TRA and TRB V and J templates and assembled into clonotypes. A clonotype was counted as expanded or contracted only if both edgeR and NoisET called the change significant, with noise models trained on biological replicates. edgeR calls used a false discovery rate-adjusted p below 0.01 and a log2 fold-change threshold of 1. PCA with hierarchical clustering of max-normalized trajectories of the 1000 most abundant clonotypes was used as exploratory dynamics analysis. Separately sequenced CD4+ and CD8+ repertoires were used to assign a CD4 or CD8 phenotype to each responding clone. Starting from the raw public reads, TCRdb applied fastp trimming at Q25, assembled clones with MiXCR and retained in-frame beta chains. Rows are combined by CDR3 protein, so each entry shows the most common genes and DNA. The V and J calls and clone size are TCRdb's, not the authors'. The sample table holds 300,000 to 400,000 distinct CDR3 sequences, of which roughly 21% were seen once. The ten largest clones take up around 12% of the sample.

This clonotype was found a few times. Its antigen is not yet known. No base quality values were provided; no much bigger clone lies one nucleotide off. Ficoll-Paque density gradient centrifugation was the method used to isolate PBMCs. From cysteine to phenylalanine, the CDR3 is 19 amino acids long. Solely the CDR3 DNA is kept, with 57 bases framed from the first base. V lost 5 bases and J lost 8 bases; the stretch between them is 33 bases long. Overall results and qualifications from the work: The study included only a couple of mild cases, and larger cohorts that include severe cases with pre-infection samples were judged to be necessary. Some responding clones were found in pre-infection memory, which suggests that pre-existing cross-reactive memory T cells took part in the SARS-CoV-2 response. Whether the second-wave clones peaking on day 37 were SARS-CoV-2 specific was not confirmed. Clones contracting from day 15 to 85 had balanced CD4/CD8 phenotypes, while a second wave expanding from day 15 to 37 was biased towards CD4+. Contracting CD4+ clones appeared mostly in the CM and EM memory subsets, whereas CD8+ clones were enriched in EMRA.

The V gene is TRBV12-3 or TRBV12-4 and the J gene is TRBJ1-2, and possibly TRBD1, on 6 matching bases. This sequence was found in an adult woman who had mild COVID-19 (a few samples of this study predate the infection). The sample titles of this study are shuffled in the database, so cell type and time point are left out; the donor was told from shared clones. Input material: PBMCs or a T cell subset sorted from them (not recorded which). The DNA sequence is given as TGTGCCAGCAGTCGTACCAGTCTTTCGGACAGAAAGATACCGCGAGGCTACACCTTC. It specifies CASSRTSLSDRKIPRGYTF.